This TCR beta chain was recorded in a study of blood T cell repertoires in COVID-19. About the study: COVID-19 samples from acute and convalescent phases originated in the United States, Italy and Spain.

Germline loops: CDR1 SGHAT, CDR2 FQNNGV. V dropped 3 bases and J dropped 4 bases, with 15 bases sitting between them. This CDR3 contains 15 residues. How the authors handled the data: Nucleated cell counts were estimated from reference gene primer amplification. Libraries were prepared by immunoSEQ multiplex PCR; TCRdb keeps only in-frame clonotypes and omits some of them. V and J calls plus clone size are reproduced from that table; the DNA served to infer D and trimming. The repertoire has approximately 300,000 clones, around 85% of them found once; the top ten carry roughly 0.94%. V usage is TRBV11-2 and J usage is TRBJ1-1; tentative D call: TRBD1 (6 bases). Sequenced: peripheral blood. The TCR originated in a human donor with COVID-19, enrolled during active disease. The donor label of this sample is uncertain. The DNA for the CDR3 is TGTGCCAGCAGCTTCTCACAGGGATGGAGCACTGAAGCTTTCTTT. Translation: CASSFSQGWSTEAFF.